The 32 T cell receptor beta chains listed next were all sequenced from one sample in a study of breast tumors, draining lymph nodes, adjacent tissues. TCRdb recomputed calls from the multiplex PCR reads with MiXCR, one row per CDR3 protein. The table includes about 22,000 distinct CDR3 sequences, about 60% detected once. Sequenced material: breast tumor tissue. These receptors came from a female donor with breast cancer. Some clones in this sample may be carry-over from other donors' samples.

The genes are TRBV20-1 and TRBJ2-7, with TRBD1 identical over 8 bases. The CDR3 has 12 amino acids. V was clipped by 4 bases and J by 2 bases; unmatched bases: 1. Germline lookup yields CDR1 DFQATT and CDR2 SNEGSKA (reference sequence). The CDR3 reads CSAKTGAYEQYF. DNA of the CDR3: TGCAGTGCTAAGACAGGGGCCTACGAGCAGTACTTC.

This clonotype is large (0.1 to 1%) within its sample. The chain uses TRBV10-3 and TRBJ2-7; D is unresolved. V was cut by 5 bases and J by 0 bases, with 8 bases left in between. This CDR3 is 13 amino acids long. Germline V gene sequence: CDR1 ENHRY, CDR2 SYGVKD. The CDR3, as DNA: TGTGCCATCAGTCAGGAGCGCTCCTACGAGCAGTACTTC. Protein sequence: CAISQERSYEQYF.

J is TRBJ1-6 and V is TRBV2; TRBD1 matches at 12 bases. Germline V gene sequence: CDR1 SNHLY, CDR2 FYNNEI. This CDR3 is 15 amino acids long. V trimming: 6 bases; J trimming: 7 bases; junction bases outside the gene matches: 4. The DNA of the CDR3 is TGTGCCAGCAGGGGGACAGGGGGCGAAAATTCACCCCTCCACTTT. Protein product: CASRGTGGENSPLHF.

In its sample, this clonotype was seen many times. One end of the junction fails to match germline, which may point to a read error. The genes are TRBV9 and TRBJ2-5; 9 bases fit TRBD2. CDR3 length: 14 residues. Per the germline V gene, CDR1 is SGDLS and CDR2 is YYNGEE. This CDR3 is CASSGTSGLETQSF. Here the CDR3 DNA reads TGTGCCAGCAGCGGCACTAGCGGGTTAGAGACCCAGTCCTTC.

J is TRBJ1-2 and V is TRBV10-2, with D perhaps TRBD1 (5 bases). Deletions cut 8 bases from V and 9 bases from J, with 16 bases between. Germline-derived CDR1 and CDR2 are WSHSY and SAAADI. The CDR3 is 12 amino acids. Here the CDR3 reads CASSGGVVSYTF. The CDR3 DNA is TGCGCCAGCTCTGGGGGTGTGGTAAGCTACACCTTC.

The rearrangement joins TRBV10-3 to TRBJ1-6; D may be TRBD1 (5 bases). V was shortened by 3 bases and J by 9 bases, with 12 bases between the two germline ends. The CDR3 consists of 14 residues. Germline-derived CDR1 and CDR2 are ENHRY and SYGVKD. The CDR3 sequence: CAISERGVRSPLHF. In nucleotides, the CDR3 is TGTGCCATCAGTGAAAGAGGGGTCCGTTCACCCCTCCACTTT.

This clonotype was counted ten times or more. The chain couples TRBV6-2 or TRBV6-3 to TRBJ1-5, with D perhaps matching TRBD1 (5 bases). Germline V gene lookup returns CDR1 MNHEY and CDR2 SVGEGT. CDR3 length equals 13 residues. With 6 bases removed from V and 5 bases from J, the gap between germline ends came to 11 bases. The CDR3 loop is CASRSDSHQPQHF. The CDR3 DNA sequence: TGTGCCAGCAGATCCGACAGTCATCAGCCCCAGCATTTT.

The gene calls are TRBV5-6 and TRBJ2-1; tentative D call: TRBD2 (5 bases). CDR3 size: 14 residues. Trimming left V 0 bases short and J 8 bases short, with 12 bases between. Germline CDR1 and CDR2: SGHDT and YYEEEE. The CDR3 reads CASSLGLALDEQFF. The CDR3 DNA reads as TGTGCCAGCAGCTTGGGGCTAGCCCTCGATGAGCAGTTCTTC.

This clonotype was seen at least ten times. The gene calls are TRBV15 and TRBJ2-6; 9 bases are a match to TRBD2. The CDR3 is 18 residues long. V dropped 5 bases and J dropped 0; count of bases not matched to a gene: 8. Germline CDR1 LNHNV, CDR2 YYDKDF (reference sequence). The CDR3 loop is CATSRASGRFSGANVLTF. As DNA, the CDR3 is TGTGCCACCAGCCGGGCCAGCGGGAGGTTCTCTGGGGCCAACGTCCTGACTTTC.

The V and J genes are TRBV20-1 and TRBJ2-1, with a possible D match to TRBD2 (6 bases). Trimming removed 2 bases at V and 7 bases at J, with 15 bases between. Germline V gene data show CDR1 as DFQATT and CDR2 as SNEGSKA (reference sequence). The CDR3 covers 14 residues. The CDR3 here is CSARPTPTRNEQFF. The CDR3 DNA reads TGCAGTGCTAGACCCACCCCGACTAGAAATGAGCAGTTCTTC.

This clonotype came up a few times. The CDR3 sequence: CASSPTGSTPEAFF. CDR3 bases: TGTGCCAGCAGTCCGACCGGGTCTACCCCCGAAGCTTTCTTT. The gene calls are TRBV12-3 or TRBV12-4 and TRBJ1-1; D gene unclear. The CDR3 loop spans 14 amino acids. The V end was cut by 5 bases, the J end by 8 bases, with 18 bases between.

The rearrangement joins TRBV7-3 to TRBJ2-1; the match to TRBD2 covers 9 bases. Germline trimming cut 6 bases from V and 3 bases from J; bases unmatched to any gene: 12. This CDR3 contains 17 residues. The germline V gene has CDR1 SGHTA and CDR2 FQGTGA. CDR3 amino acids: CASRYGTSWLHYNEQFF. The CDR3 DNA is TGTGCCAGCAGATACGGGACTAGCTGGCTCCACTACAATGAGCAGTTCTTC.

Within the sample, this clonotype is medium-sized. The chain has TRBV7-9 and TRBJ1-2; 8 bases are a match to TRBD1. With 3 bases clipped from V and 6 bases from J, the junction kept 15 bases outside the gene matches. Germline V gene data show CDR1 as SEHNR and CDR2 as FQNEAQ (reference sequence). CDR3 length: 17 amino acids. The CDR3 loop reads CASSFATNGQGLHGYTF. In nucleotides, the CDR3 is TGTGCCAGCAGCTTCGCGACTAACGGACAGGGATTGCATGGCTACACCTTC.

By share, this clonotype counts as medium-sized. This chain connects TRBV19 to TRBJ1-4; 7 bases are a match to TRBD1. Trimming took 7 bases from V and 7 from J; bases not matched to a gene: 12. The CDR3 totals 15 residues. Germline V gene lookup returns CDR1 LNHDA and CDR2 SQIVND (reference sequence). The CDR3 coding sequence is TGTGCCAGTAAATCTTTCGGGGACAGCTCTGAAAAACTGTTTTTT. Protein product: CASKSFGDSSEKLFF. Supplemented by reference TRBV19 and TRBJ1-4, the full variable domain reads DGGITQSPKYLFRKEGQNVTLSCEQNLNHDAMYWYRQDPGQGLRLIYYSQIVNDFQKGDIAEGYSVSREKKESFPLTVTSAQKNPTAFYLCASKSFGDSSEKLFFGSGTQLSVL.

CDR3 loop: CAIHPQATGDYEQYV. The CDR3 nucleotides read TGTGCCATTCATCCCCAAGCAACAGGGGACTACGAGCAGTACGTC. This chain links TRBV10-3 with TRBJ2-7; 7 bases map to TRBD1. V shed 9 bases and J 3 bases; nucleotides not matched to a gene: 14. Germline V gene sequence: CDR1 ENHRY, CDR2 SYGVKD. The CDR3 length is 15 residues.

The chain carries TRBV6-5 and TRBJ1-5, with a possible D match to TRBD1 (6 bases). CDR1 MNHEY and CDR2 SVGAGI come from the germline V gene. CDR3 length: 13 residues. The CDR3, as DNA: TGTGTCAACAGTCACACAGGGAATCAGCCCCAGCATTTT. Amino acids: CVNSHTGNQPQHF.

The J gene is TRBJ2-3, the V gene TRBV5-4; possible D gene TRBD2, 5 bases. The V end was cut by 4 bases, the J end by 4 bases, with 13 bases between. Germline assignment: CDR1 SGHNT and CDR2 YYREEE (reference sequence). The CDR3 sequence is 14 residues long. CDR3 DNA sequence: TGTGCCAGCAGCCCGGAGGCGGGCCCAGATACGCAGTATTTT. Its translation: CASSPEAGPDTQYF.

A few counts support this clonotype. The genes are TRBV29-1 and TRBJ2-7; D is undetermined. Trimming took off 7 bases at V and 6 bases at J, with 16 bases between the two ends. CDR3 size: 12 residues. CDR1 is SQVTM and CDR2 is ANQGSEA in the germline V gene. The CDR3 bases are TGCAGCGCGGTAGTAGCCCTGGGCGAGCAGTACTTC. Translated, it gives CSAVVALGEQYF.

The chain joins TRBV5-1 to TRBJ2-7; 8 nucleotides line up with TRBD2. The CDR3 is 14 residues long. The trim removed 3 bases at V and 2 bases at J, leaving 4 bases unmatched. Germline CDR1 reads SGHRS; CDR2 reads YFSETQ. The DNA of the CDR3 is TGCGCCAGCAGCTCCGGGACTAGGACCTACGAGCAGTACTTC. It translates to CASSSGTRTYEQYF.

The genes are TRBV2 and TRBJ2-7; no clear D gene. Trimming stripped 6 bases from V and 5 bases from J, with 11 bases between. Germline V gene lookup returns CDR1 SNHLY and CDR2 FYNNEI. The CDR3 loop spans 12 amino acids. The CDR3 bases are TGTGCCAGCAGCTTACGGGTCCACGAGCAGTACTTC. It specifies CASSLRVHEQYF.

This chain's CDR3 is CSARDVAKGTETQYF. CDR3 nucleotide sequence: TGCAGTGCTAGAGATGTGGCTAAGGGGACCGAGACCCAGTACTTC. The chain has TRBV20-1 and TRBJ2-5, with D possibly being TRBD1 or TRBD2 (5 bases each). The CDR3 contains 15 residues. The V and J ends lost 0 bases and 5 bases respectively, with 16 bases between them. Per germline, CDR1 DFQATT and CDR2 SNEGSKA (reference sequence).

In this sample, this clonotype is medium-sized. Written as DNA, the CDR3 is TGTGCCAGCAACTCGGGACAGGCCTTGATTCAGCCCCAGCATTTT. Residues: CASNSGQALIQPQHF. The rearrangement joins TRBV6-6 to TRBJ1-5, with 8 bases aligning to TRBD1. V gave up 7 bases and J gave up 6 bases; unmatched junction bases: 11. Germline values: CDR1 MNHNY, CDR2 SVGAGI (reference sequence). The CDR3 contains 15 residues.

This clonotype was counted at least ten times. As DNA, the CDR3 is TGTGCCAGCAGCTTGTCGACAGGGCCCAATCAGCCCCAGCATTTT. Its protein is CASSLSTGPNQPQHF. The chain recombines TRBV5-6 with TRBJ1-5, with 7 bases that match TRBD1. CDR3 length: 15 residues. The germline V gene has CDR1 SGHDT and CDR2 YYEEEE. The V segment lost 1 base and the J segment 3 bases; nucleotides outside the gene matches: 4.

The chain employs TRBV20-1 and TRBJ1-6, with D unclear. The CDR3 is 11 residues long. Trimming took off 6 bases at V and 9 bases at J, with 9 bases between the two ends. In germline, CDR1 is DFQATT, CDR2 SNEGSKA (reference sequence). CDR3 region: CSARLGSPLHF. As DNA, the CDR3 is TGCAGTGCGCGGTTGGGTTCACCCCTCCACTTT.

CDR3 DNA sequence: TGTGCCAGCGGCCCCGGGGCAGGGGTTAGCGGAAAAGAGACCCAGTACTTC. Translating it yields CASGPGAGVSGKETQYF. The chain links TRBV5-6 to TRBJ2-5, with D perhaps TRBD1 or TRBD2 (6 bases each). The V and J ends lost 7 bases and 3 bases respectively, with 25 bases between them. Germline lookup yields CDR1 SGHDT and CDR2 YYEEEE. CDR3 length: 17 residues.

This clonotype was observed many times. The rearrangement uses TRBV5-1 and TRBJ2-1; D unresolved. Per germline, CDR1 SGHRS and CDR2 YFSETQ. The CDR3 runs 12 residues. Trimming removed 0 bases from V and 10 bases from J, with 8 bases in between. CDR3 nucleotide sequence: TGCGCCAGCAGCTTGGGCGTTGGAGAGCAGTTCTTC. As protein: CASSLGVGEQFF. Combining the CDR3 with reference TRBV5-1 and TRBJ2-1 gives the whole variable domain KAGVTQTPRYLIKTRGQQVTLSCSPISGHRSVSWYQQTPGQGLQFLFEYFSETQRNKGNFPGRFSGRQFSNSRSEMNVSTLELGDSALYLCASSLGVGEQFFGPGTRLTVL.

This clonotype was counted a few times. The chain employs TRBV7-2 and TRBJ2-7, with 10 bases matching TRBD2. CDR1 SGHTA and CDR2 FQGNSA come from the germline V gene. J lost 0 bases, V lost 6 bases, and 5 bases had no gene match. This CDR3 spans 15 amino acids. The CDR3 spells CASSSRTSGSYEQYF. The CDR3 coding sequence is TGTGCCAGCAGTTCTCGGACTAGCGGCTCCTACGAGCAGTACTTC.

The CDR3 loop reads CASSRDRVNYGYTF. The CDR3 nucleotides read TGTGCCAGCAGCCGCGACAGGGTAAACTATGGCTACACCTTC. This chain uses TRBV7-2 with TRBJ1-2; 7 bases align to TRBD1. This CDR3 has 14 amino acids. Germline V CDR1 and CDR2: SGHTA, FQGNSA. V shed 5 bases, J shed 2 bases, and the junction held 5 bases outside the gene matches. Supplemented by reference TRBV7-2 and TRBJ1-2, the full variable domain reads GAGVSQSPSNKVTEKGKDVELRCDPISGHTALYWYRQSLGQGLEFLIYFQGNSAPDKSGLPSDRFSAERTGGSVSTLTIQRTQQEDSAVYLCASSRDRVNYGYTFGSGTRLTVV.

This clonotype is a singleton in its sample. CDR3 region: CSARLAGGSGELFF. In DNA form, the CDR3 reads TGCAGTGCTAGACTAGCGGGGGGGTCCGGGGAGCTGTTTTTT. The chain uses TRBV20-1 and TRBJ2-2, with TRBD2 matching 12 bases. V dropped 2 bases and J dropped 6; count of bases not matched to a gene: 1. The CDR3 totals 14 residues. CDR1 is DFQATT and CDR2 is SNEGSKA in the germline V gene (reference sequence).

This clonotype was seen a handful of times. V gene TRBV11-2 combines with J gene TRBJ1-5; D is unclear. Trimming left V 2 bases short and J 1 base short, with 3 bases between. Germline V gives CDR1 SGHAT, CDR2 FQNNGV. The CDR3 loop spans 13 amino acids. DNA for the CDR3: TGTGCCAGCAGCTTAACGAGCAATCAGCCCCAGCATTTT. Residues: CASSLTSNQPQHF.

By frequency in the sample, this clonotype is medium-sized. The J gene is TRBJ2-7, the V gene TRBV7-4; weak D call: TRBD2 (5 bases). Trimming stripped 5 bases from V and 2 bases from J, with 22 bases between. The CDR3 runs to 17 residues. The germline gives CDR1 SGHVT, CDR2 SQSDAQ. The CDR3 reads CASSLRLPSSAPYEQYF. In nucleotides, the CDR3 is TGTGCCAGCAGCCTCCGCCTCCCTAGCTCTGCTCCCTACGAGCAGTACTTC.

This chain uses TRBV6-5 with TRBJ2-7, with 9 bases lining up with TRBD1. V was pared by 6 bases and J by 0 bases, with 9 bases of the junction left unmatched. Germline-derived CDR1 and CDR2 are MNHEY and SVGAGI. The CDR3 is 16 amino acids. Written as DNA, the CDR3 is TGTGCCAGCAGCCGCCCGGGGACAGGGCTCTCCTACGAGCAGTACTTC. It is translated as CASSRPGTGLSYEQYF.